This paragraph reports one T cell receptor (beta chain). The data are from a study of T cell responses to AZD1222 COVID-19 vaccine. Repertoires were generated with immunoSEQ multiplex PCR, while TCRdb's copy carries only in-frame clones and drops some. The table lists about 140,000 clones, with about 2.2% in the top ten. Per the germline V gene, CDR1 is SGHTA and CDR2 is FQGNSA. The CDR3 length is 13 residues. V dropped 5 bases and J dropped 6 bases, with 11 bases sitting between them. The material sequenced was peripheral blood. The gene calls are TRBV7-2 and TRBJ1-5; D gene ambiguous. The receptor's source is an adult in good health. The CDR3 DNA reads TGTGCCAGCAGCGACCGGGGTGCTCAGCCCCAGCATTTT. Translating gives CASSDRGAQPQHF. Full variable domain (remainder filled in from reference TRBV7-2 and TRBJ1-5): GAGVSQSPSNKVTEKGKDVELRCDPISGHTALYWYRQSLGQGLEFLIYFQGNSAPDKSGLPSDRFSAERTGGSVSTLTIQRTQQEDSAVYLCASSDRGAQPQHFGDGTRLSIL.